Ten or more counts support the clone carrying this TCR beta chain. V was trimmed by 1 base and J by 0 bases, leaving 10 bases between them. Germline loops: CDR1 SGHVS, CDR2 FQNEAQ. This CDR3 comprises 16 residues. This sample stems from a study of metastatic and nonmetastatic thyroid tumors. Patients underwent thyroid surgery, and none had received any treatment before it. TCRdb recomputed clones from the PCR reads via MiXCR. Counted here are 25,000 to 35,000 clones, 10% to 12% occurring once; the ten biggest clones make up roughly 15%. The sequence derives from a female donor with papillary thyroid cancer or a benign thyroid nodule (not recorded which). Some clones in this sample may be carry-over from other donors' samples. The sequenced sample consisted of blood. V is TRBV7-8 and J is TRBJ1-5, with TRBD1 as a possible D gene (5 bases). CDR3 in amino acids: CASSLGEGYSNQPQHF. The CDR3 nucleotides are TGTGCCAGCAGCTTAGGAGAGGGGTATAGCAATCAGCCCCAGCATTTT.